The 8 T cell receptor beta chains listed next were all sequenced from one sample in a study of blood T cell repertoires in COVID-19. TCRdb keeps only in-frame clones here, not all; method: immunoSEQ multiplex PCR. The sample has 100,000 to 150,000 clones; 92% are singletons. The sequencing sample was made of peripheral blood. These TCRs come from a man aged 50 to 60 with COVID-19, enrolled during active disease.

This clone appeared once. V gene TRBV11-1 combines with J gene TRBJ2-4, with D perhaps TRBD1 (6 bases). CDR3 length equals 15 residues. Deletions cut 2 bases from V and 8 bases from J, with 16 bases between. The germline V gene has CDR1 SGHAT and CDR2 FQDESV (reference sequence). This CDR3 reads CASSLRGFKGDIQYF. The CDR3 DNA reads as TGTGCCAGCAGCTTACGGGGCTTCAAGGGGGACATTCAGTACTTC.

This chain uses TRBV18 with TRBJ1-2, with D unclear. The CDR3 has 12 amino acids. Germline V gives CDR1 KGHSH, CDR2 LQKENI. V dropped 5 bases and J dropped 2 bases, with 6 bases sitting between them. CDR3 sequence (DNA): TGTGCCAGCTCATCACTAAACTATGGCTACACCTTC. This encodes CASSSLNYGYTF.

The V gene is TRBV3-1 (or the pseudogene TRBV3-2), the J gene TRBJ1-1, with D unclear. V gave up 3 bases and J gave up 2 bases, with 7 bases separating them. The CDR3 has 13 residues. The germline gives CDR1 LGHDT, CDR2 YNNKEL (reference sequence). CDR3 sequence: CASSQQVNTEAFF. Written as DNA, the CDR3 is TGTGCCAGCAGCCAGCAGGTCAACACTGAAGCTTTCTTT.

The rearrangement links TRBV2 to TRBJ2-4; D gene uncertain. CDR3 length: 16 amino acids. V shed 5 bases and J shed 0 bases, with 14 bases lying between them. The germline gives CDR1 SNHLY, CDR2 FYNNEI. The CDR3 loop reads CASSSVGSGAKNIQYF. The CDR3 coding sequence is TGTGCCAGCAGTAGTGTCGGGTCCGGAGCCAAAAACATTCAGTACTTC.

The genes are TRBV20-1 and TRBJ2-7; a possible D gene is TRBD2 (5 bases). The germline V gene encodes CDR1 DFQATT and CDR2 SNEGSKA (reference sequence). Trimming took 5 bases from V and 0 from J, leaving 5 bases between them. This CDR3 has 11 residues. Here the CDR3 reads CSAGLSYEQYF. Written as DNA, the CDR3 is TGCAGTGCTGGACTCTCCTACGAGCAGTACTTC.

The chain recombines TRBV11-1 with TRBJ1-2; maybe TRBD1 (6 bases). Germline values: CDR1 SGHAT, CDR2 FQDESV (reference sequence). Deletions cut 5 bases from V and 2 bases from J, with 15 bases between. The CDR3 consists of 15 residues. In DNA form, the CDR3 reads TGTGCCAGCAGCACCATAGGACAGCAAAACTATGGCTACACCTTC. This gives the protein CASSTIGQQNYGYTF.

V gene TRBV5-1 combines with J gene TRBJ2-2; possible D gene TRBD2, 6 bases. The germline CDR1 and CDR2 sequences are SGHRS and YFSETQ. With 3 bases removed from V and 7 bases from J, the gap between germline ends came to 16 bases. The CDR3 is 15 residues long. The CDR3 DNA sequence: TGCGCCAGCAGCTCTTCTGCCCTAGCGAACGGGGAGCTGTTTTTT. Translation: CASSSSALANGELFF.

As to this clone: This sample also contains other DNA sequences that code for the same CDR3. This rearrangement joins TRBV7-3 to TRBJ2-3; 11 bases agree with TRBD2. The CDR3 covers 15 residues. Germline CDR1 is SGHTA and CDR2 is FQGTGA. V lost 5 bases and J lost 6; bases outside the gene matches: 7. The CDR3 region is CASSRTSGSLDTQYF. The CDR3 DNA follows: TGTGCCAGCAGCCGAACTAGCGGGAGTCTTGATACGCAGTATTTT.